This T cell receptor beta chain was documented in a study of T cells in Graves' hyperthyroidism and ophthalmopathy. Study observations and caveats: A model of 13 V-J pairs discriminated ophthalmopathy from stable hyperthyroidism.

Germline V gene sequence: CDR1 SNHLY, CDR2 FYNNEI. The CDR3 runs 15 residues. V lost 6 bases to trimming and J lost 4 bases; unmatched junction nucleotides: 5. Each diagnosis was grounded in clinical symptoms, serum thyroxine and TRAb, thyroid ultrasound, and orbital computed tomography. Relative to its sample, this clonotype is medium-sized (0.01 to 0.1%). Its antigen is as yet unknown. Template material for amplifying TCR beta CDR3 regions consisted of RNA transcripts. The HTBI set primed first-round TCR CDR3 RT-PCR. TCRdb redid the calling of the multiplex PCR reads with MiXCR, one entry per CDR3 protein. Of some 800,000 distinct CDR3 sequences listed, over 35% are singletons.

The sample comprised blood. This receptor was taken from a man younger than 30 with Graves' hyperthyroidism. This chain uses TRBV2 with TRBJ2-2, with TRBD2 matching 10 bases. For the CDR3, the DNA is TGTGCCAGCAGGGCCGGACTAGCGGTCACCGGGGAGCTGTTTTTT. Protein sequence: CASRAGLAVTGELFF. The variable domain in full, completed from reference TRBV2 and TRBJ2-2, reads EPEVTQTPSHQVTQMGQEVILRCVPISNHLYFYWYRQILGQKVEFLVSFYNNEISEKSEIFDDQFSVERPDGSNFTLKIRSTKLEDSAMYFCASRAGLAVTGELFFGEGSRLTVL.